Here is one TCR beta chain with its context. This sample is drawn from a study of control samples from healthy donors and cancer patients. Generated by immunoSEQ multiplex PCR, the TCRdb table keeps only in-frame clones and is missing some. This table has about 120,000 clones, roughly 90% appearing once. The sequence was collected from a man aged 18 to 30 in good health. The material sequenced was blood.

CDR3 region: CASSPAGFSTDTQYF. In DNA form, the CDR3 reads TGTGCCAGCAGCCCCGCGGGTTTTAGCACAGATACGCAGTATTTT. The V call is TRBV5-6, the J call TRBJ2-3; D perhaps matches TRBD2 (5 bases). Germline values: CDR1 SGHDT, CDR2 YYEEEE. This CDR3 is 15 amino acids long. V lost 4 bases and J 0 bases, leaving 12 bases between the germline ends.